The 12 T cell receptor beta chains reported below all come from one sample, sequenced in a study of cytomegalovirus exposure and HLA in healthy donors. Sequenced by immunoSEQ multiplex PCR; TCRdb stores in-frame clones only, minus some. The data hold roughly 100,000 clones, with approximately 94% observed a single time. Sequencing input: PBMCs. These receptors originate from a woman aged 18 to 35 in good health and CMV-seronegative.

The chain carries TRBV11-2 and TRBJ2-7; D not certain. CDR3 length: 14 residues. CDR1 is SGHAT, CDR2 FQNNGV, per germline. V dropped 1 base and J dropped 0 bases, with 7 bases sitting between them. CDR3 region: CASSLAVDSYEQYF. The CDR3 DNA reads TGTGCCAGCAGCTTAGCTGTAGACTCCTACGAGCAGTACTTC.

The rearrangement links TRBV2 to TRBJ2-6; 7 bases line up with TRBD1. J was trimmed by 5 bases and V by 6 bases; bases with no gene match: 7. Looked up from germline, CDR1 is SNHLY and CDR2 is FYNNEI. The CDR3 length is 15 residues. CDR3 in DNA: TGTGCCAGCAGCCGAACAGGGGCCTGGGCCAACGTCCTGACTTTC. Translation gives CASSRTGAWANVLTF.

The J gene is TRBJ2-5, the V gene TRBV18; no reliable D call. Per the germline V gene, CDR1 is KGHSH and CDR2 is LQKENI. The V end was cut by 3 bases, the J end by 2 bases, with 10 bases between. CDR3 size: 14 residues. The CDR3, as DNA: TGTGCCAGCTCACCTTGGAGTCAGCAAGAGACCCAGTACTTC. Translation: CASSPWSQQETQYF.

The chain combines TRBV29-1 with TRBJ1-1, with D tentatively TRBD1 (5 bases). Germline V gene data show CDR1 as SQVTM and CDR2 as ANQGSEA. This CDR3 spans 14 amino acids. V gave up 6 bases and J gave up 3 bases, with 17 bases separating them. Written as DNA, the CDR3 is TGCAGCGTCACAACCTCGGCGGGGGACACTGAAGCTTTCTTT. This translates into CSVTTSAGDTEAFF.

The rearrangement links TRBV13 to TRBJ1-3; possible D gene TRBD1, 5 bases. The germline V gene has CDR1 PRHDT and CDR2 FYEKMQ (reference sequence). V lost 2 bases and J lost 8, with 13 bases in between. CDR3 size: 14 residues. The CDR3 loop is CASSLKGVSDTIYF. CDR3 coding DNA: TGTGCCAGCAGCTTAAAAGGGGTCTCAGACACCATATATTTT.

The genes are TRBV7-9 and TRBJ2-3; TRBD2 agrees at 7 bases. V lost 5 bases, J lost 1 base, and 6 bases stayed unmatched. Germline V gene lookup returns CDR1 SEHNR and CDR2 FQNEAQ (reference sequence). CDR3 length equals 15 residues. In DNA form, the CDR3 reads TGTGCCAGCAGCCCAGCGGCGGGGGGCACAGATACGCAGTATTTT. Translating it yields CASSPAAGGTDTQYF.

The rearrangement joins TRBV30 to TRBJ2-7; D unclear. CDR1 GTSNPN and CDR2 SVGIG come from the germline V gene (reference sequence). With 4 bases removed from V and 0 bases from J, the gap between germline ends came to 10 bases. This CDR3 is built from 13 residues. The CDR3 sequence: CAWTPASSYEQYF. CDR3 nucleotides: TGTGCCTGGACCCCCGCCAGCTCCTACGAGCAGTACTTC. The whole variable domain, filled in from reference TRBV30 and TRBJ2-7, reads SQTIHQWPATLVQPVGSPLSLECTVEGTSNPNLYWYRQAAGRGLQLLFYSVGIGQISSEVPQNLSASRPQDRQFILSSKKLLLSDSGFYLCAWTPASSYEQYFGPGTRLTVT.

The chain employs TRBV6-5 and TRBJ2-2; maybe TRBD2 (6 bases). The ends were cut back, 7 bases at V and 4 bases at J, with 13 bases in the middle. Germline assignment: CDR1 MNHEY and CDR2 SVGAGI. CDR3 size: 14 residues. CDR3 sequence: CASTLTGGTGELFF. In DNA form, the CDR3 reads TGTGCCAGCACCTTAACCGGGGGCACCGGGGAGCTGTTTTTT.

This clone was counted a single time. CDR3 protein: CASSPPDRGNTDTQYF. The CDR3 DNA reads TGTGCCAGCAGCCCCCCGGACAGGGGGAACACAGATACGCAGTATTTT. The chain joins TRBV7-8 to TRBJ2-3, with 10 bases that match TRBD1. Germline CDR1 is SGHVS and CDR2 is FQNEAQ. This CDR3 contains 16 residues. Germline trimming cut 5 bases from V and 2 bases from J; bases unmatched to any gene: 7.

This chain joins TRBV4-1 and TRBJ2-2; maybe TRBD2 (5 bases). This CDR3 is 15 amino acids long. V was shortened by 3 bases and J by 6 bases, with 14 bases between the two germline ends. Germline lookup yields CDR1 MGHRA and CDR2 YSYEKL. DNA for the CDR3: TGCGCCAGCAGCCAGATATCCCTAGCTTCCGGGGAGCTGTTTTTT. Translated, it gives CASSQISLASGELFF.

The chain joins TRBV27 to TRBJ1-2; possible D gene TRBD1, 5 bases. The V gene's germline CDR1 is MNHEY and CDR2 SMNVEV (reference sequence). V lost 4 bases to trimming and J lost 2 bases, with 8 bases between them. The CDR3 contains 13 residues. The CDR3 nucleotides read TGTGCCAGCAGTTCCGGACAAAACTATGGCTACACCTTC. It specifies CASSSGQNYGYTF.

This clone showed up just once. The genes are TRBV10-3 and TRBJ2-3, with TRBD1 matching 10 bases. The CDR3 length is 15 residues. V shed 0 bases and J 4 bases; nucleotides not matched to a gene: 1. From germline, CDR1 is ENHRY and CDR2 SYGVKD. The CDR3 region is CAISESTGGPDTQYF. In DNA, the CDR3 is TGTGCCATCAGTGAGTCGACAGGGGGCCCAGATACGCAGTATTTT.